A single sample gave rise to the 23 T cell receptor beta chains below, sequenced in a study of cytomegalovirus exposure and HLA in healthy donors. The PCR contained 60 Vbeta and 13 Jbeta primers. The assay was immunoSEQ multiplex PCR, and TCRdb's table has in-frame clones only and misses some. The sample gives some 150,000 clones, approximately 84% of which show up once; about 4.3% is in the top ten. Sequenced: PBMCs. All receptors derive from a woman in her forties or fifties in good health and CMV-seropositive.

This clone was recorded a few times. The chain combines TRBV28 with TRBJ2-7; D is possibly TRBD1 (7 bases). V was clipped by 1 base and J by 2 bases, with 18 bases between them. The CDR3 length is 17 residues. Germline lookup yields CDR1 MDHEN and CDR2 SYDVKM. The chain's CDR3 is CASSLSPGGFRTYEQYF. The CDR3, as DNA: TGTGCCAGCAGTTTATCCCCAGGGGGGTTTCGGACCTACGAGCAGTACTTC.

The CDR3 DNA reads as TGTGCCTGGAGCCGGGATTACGCAGGCACAGATACGCAGTATTTT. Amino acids: CAWSRDYAGTDTQYF. The rearrangement uses TRBV30 and TRBJ2-3; TRBD2 might be the D (5 bases). Germline CDR1 is GTSNPN and CDR2 is SVGIG (reference sequence). This CDR3 comprises 15 residues. Trimming took off 3 bases at V and 1 base at J, with 14 bases between the two ends.

This chain uses TRBV27 with TRBJ2-7; the match to TRBD1 covers 7 bases. J gave up 1 base and V 2 bases, and 11 bases lay outside the gene matches. Per the germline V gene, CDR1 is MNHEY and CDR2 is SMNVEV (reference sequence). The CDR3 covers 17 residues. The chain's CDR3 is CASSLNTARGLSYEQYF. For the CDR3, the DNA is TGTGCCAGCAGTTTAAATACGGCAAGGGGGCTATCCTACGAGCAGTACTTC.

This chain connects TRBV19 to TRBJ1-3, with D tentatively TRBD1 (5 bases). The CDR3 contains 16 residues. Trimming took 5 bases from V and 4 from J, leaving 18 bases between them. Germline loops: CDR1 LNHDA, CDR2 SQIVND (reference sequence). CDR3 in amino acids: CASSSPGSSAGNTIYF. The DNA of the CDR3 is TGTGCCAGTAGTTCTCCAGGGTCCTCAGCGGGAAACACCATATATTTT.

The V gene is TRBV4-1, the J gene TRBJ2-7; possible D gene TRBD2, 6 bases. V lost 4 bases and J lost 2, with 15 bases in between. CDR3 length equals 15 residues. Germline assignment: CDR1 MGHRA and CDR2 YSYEKL. CDR3 amino acids: CASSPGEARTYEQYF. The DNA for the CDR3 is TGCGCCAGCAGCCCGGGGGAGGCAAGGACCTACGAGCAGTACTTC.

The rearrangement joins TRBV5-1 to TRBJ2-7; 8 nucleotides line up with TRBD2. Germline lookup yields CDR1 SGHRS and CDR2 YFSETQ. V was clipped by 4 bases and J by 6 bases; unmatched bases: 12. This CDR3 has 15 residues. This chain's CDR3 is CASSASGLASSEQYF. CDR3 in DNA: TGCGCCAGCAGCGCTTCAGGACTAGCCAGCAGCGAGCAGTACTTC.

The chain links TRBV7-2 to TRBJ2-2, with TRBD2 matching 7 bases. V gave up 3 bases and J gave up 6 bases; unmatched junction bases: 7. The CDR3 length is 15 residues. Germline V gives CDR1 SGHTA, CDR2 FQGNSA. The CDR3 DNA reads TGTGCCAGCAGCTTGCGGGAGTTGGGAGCCGGGGAGCTGTTTTTT. The encoded protein is CASSLRELGAGELFF.

Remarks on this clone: One end of the junction fails to match germline, which may point to a read error. CDR3 in DNA: TGTTCCAGCAGCTTTGGACAGAGCTACGAGCAGTACTTC. It translates to CSSSFGQSYEQYF. V and J are TRBV7-9 and TRBJ2-7, with D possibly TRBD1 on 6 matching bases. The V gene's germline CDR1 is SEHNR and CDR2 FQNEAQ (reference sequence). This CDR3 spans 13 amino acids.

The V gene is TRBV2, the J gene TRBJ1-2; D unresolved. V was cut by 0 bases and J by 5 bases, with 7 bases left in between. The CDR3 totals 13 residues. The V gene's germline CDR1 is SNHLY and CDR2 FYNNEI. CDR3 bases: TGTGCCAGCAGTGAAGCTTCGAGGTATGGCTACACCTTC. It encodes CASSEASRYGYTF.

V is TRBV5-1 and J is TRBJ2-7, with D possibly matching TRBD2 (5 bases). The germline gives CDR1 SGHRS, CDR2 YFSETQ. Trimming removed 4 bases from V and 0 bases from J, with 14 bases in between. The CDR3 contains 15 residues. CDR3 sequence: CASSPTGGGSYEQYF. CDR3 nucleotides: TGCGCCAGCAGCCCGACTGGCGGAGGCTCCTACGAGCAGTACTTC.

The CDR3 here is CASSPGGPYNEQFF. CDR3 sequence (DNA): TGTGCCAGCAGCCCAGGAGGTCCCTACAATGAGCAGTTCTTC. This rearrangement joins TRBV7-3 to TRBJ2-1, with D possibly being TRBD2 (5 bases). The V end lost 5 bases, the J end lost 2 bases, and 10 bases lay between the germline ends. CDR1 and CDR2 (germline): SGHTA, FQGTGA. The CDR3 totals 14 residues.

The V gene is TRBV5-6, the J gene TRBJ1-1; D call uncertain. V shed 1 base and J shed 2 bases, with 9 bases lying between them. Germline-derived CDR1 and CDR2 are SGHDT and YYEEEE. This CDR3 contains 14 residues. The CDR3 is CASSLHQTNTEAFF. For the CDR3, the DNA is TGTGCCAGCAGCTTGCATCAGACAAACACTGAAGCTTTCTTT.

This clone was counted a single time. The rearrangement links TRBV7-2 to TRBJ2-1; 9 bases are shared with TRBD2. CDR3 size: 17 residues. Germline CDR1 reads SGHTA; CDR2 reads FQGNSA. J was trimmed by 0 bases and V by 1 base; bases with no gene match: 4. CDR3 sequence reads: CASSLGLLAGSYNEQFF. CDR3 nucleotides: TGTGCCAGCAGCTTAGGCTTACTAGCGGGCTCCTACAATGAGCAGTTCTTC.

The chain has TRBV2 and TRBJ2-7; D is perhaps TRBD1 (6 bases). Germline V gives CDR1 SNHLY, CDR2 FYNNEI. This CDR3 region has 13 residues. Trimming left V 6 bases short and J 1 base short, with 10 bases between. This chain's CDR3 is CASSTDSSYEQYF. The DNA for the CDR3 is TGTGCCAGCAGCACGGACAGTTCCTACGAGCAGTACTTC.

The CDR3 protein is CASSHESGGHPEETQYF. The CDR3 region has the DNA TGTGCCAGCAGCCACGAGAGCGGGGGACACCCTGAGGAGACCCAGTACTTC. V usage is TRBV14 and J usage is TRBJ2-5, with 8 bases aligning to TRBD2. In germline, CDR1 is SGHDN, CDR2 FVKESK. This CDR3 is built from 17 residues. The V gene end was trimmed by 3 bases and the J gene end by 5 bases; junction bases not matched to a gene: 14. Supplemented by reference TRBV14 and TRBJ2-5, the full variable domain reads EAGVTQFPSHSVIEKGQTVTLRCDPISGHDNLYWYRRVMGKEIKFLLHFVKESKQDESGMPNNRFLAERTGGTYSTLKVQPAELEDSGVYFCASSHESGGHPEETQYFGPGTRLLVL.

The chain recombines TRBV19 with TRBJ2-3, with D maybe TRBD2 (6 bases). Germline CDR1 is LNHDA and CDR2 is SQIVND (reference sequence). V was shortened by 1 base and J by 2 bases, with 16 bases between the two germline ends. The CDR3 runs 17 residues. The CDR3: CASSIVGGGAFTDTQYF. As DNA, the CDR3 is TGTGCCAGTAGTATAGTCGGTGGAGGGGCCTTCACAGATACGCAGTATTTT.

In nucleotides, the CDR3 is TGCAGCGTTGAAAGTAGGGACAGGGCTGGCTACACCTTC. Its protein is CSVESRDRAGYTF. The J gene is TRBJ1-2, the V gene TRBV29-1; 9 bases align to TRBD1. The germline CDR1 and CDR2 sequences are SQVTM and ANQGSEA. V shed 2 bases and J 7 bases; nucleotides not matched to a gene: 5. CDR3 length: 13 residues.

The V call is TRBV4-3, the J call TRBJ2-3, with D tentatively TRBD2 (6 bases). Germline assignment: CDR1 LGHNA and CDR2 YSLEER. The CDR3 is made up of 14 amino acids. Trimming stripped 1 base from V and 4 bases from J, with 9 bases between. CDR3 residues: CASSQGVAADTQYF. CDR3 in DNA: TGCGCCAGCAGCCAAGGGGTAGCGGCAGATACGCAGTATTTT.

This chain connects TRBV2 to TRBJ1-2; 8 bases line up with TRBD1. J lost 8 bases, V lost 7 bases, and 15 bases had no gene match. Germline CDR1 SNHLY, CDR2 FYNNEI. The CDR3 has 15 residues. This chain's CDR3 is CASTSGGQGARGYTF. In nucleotides, the CDR3 is TGTGCCAGCACCTCAGGGGGTCAGGGGGCGAGGGGCTACACCTTC. The full variable domain, completed using reference TRBV2 and TRBJ1-2, is EPEVTQTPSHQVTQMGQEVILRCVPISNHLYFYWYRQILGQKVEFLVSFYNNEISEKSEIFDDQFSVERPDGSNFTLKIRSTKLEDSAMYFCASTSGGQGARGYTFGSGTRLTVV.

About this clone: The junction differs from germline at one of its ends, possibly a read error. This sequence joins TRBV13 and TRBJ1-2, with 11 nucleotides matching TRBD1. This CDR3 contains 17 residues. Germline CDR1 reads PRHDT; CDR2 reads FYEKMQ (reference sequence). This CDR3 reads CASSVGQGARGSYGYTF. The CDR3 DNA reads TGTGCCAGCAGCGTAGGACAGGGGGCGAGAGGGTCCTATGGCTACACCTTC. The variable domain in full, with the rest retrieved from reference TRBV13 and TRBJ1-2, is AAGVIQSPRHLIKEKRETATLKCYPIPRHDTVYWYQQGPGQDPQFLISFYEKMQSDKGSIPDRFSAQQFSDYHSELNMSSLELGDSALYFCASSVGQGARGSYGYTFGSGTRLTVV.

The gene calls are TRBV11-1 and TRBJ2-5, with 8 bases that match TRBD1. The CDR3 consists of 17 residues. Germline-derived CDR1 and CDR2 are SGHAT and FQDESV (reference sequence). V lost 3 bases to trimming and J lost 0 bases; unmatched junction nucleotides: 9. The CDR3 loop reads CASSFGQGRSDQETQYF. The CDR3 DNA is TGTGCCAGCAGCTTCGGACAGGGACGGAGTGACCAAGAGACCCAGTACTTC.

The chain employs TRBV4-1 and TRBJ2-7; tentative D call: TRBD2 (6 bases). Germline lookup yields CDR1 MGHRA and CDR2 YSYEKL. Trimming removed 1 base at V and 0 bases at J, with 13 bases between. This CDR3 has 16 amino acids. In nucleotides, the CDR3 is TGCGCCAGCAGCCAAGGCCCGGGGGTAAGCTCCTACGAGCAGTACTTC. Residues: CASSQGPGVSSYEQYF.

This clone was observed a few times. At one end the junction does not follow the germline gene, possibly because of a read error. The chain carries TRBV30 and TRBJ2-7, with 7 bases aligning to TRBD1. The germline V gene encodes CDR1 GTSNPN and CDR2 SVGIG (reference sequence). The CDR3 totals 13 residues. The CDR3 nucleotides read TGTGCCTGGAGTGTACATCCCACGACAGGGTACCACTTC. It codes for CAWSVHPTTGYHF.